The clone carrying this TCR beta chain is medium-sized within its sample. This specimen belongs to a study of HIV-infected children after antiretroviral therapy interruption. Whole-study context: Samples from the continuous-treatment group were taken at weeks 0, 48 and 150.

Treatment in this sample: PENTA 11 planned treatment interruption arm or continuous ART arm. At least 5 million viable PBMCs were required per cryopreserved sample. A 3' RACE protocol on RNA, with unique molecular identifiers, produced the TCR library. TCRdb ran MiXCR on the 3' RACE reads and lists one entry per CDR3 protein. Here the sample spans fewer than 20,000 distinct CDR3 sequences, more than 3% being singletons. V was pared by 7 bases and J by 1 base, with 13 bases between. The CDR3 spans 14 residues. Germline CDR1 reads SGHTA; CDR2 reads FQGTGA. The chain links TRBV7-3 to TRBJ1-1; tentative D call: TRBD1 (5 bases). The source of this sequence is a child aged 2 to 17 with HIV. This specimen consisted of CD45RA+ CD4+ T cells from PBMCs, obtained from a donor given antiretroviral therapy, either interrupted or continuous. The subset denotes: naive CD4+ CD45RA+ CD45RO- T cells. The CDR3 here is CASTRGVGNTEAFF. The CDR3 DNA sequence: TGTGCCAGCACCCGGGGGGTTGGGAACACTGAAGCTTTCTTT.